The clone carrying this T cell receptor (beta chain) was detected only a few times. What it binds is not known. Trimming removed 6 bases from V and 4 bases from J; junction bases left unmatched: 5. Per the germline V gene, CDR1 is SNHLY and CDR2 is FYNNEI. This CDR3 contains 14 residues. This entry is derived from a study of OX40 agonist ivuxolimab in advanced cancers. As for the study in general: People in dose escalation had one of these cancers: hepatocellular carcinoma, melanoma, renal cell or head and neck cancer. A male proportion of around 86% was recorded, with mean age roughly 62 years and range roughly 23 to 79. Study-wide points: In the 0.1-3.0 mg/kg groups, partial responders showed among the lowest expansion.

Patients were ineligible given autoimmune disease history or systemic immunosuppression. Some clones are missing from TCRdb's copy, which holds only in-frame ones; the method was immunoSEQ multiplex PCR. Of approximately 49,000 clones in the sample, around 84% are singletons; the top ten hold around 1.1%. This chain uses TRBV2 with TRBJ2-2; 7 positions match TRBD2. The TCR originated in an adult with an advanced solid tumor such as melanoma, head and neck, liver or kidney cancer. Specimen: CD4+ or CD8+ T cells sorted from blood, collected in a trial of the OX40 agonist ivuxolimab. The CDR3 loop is CASRVLASTGELFF. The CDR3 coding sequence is TGTGCCAGCAGAGTACTAGCGAGCACCGGGGAGCTGTTTTTT.